The 23 T cell receptor beta chains reported below all come from one sample, sequenced in a study of regulatory T cells in long-lasting Graves disease. Indicated time point: newly diagnosed GD, antithyroid drugs for less than 3 months. Preparation of the TCR library used RNA extracted from PBMCs. CDR3 regions were amplified by Arm-PCR using iRepertoire HTBI primers to build TCR beta libraries. Using its own MiXCR run on the multiplex PCR reads, TCRdb lists one record per CDR3 protein. Of roughly 560,000 distinct CDR3 sequences listed, about 11% were seen once; the top ten hold around 10%. These data also formed part of another study, on T cells in Graves' hyperthyroidism and ophthalmopathy.

The sequencing here drew on peripheral blood mononuclear cells (PBMCs), taken at new diagnosis, from a patient treated with antithyroid drugs. The receptors shown here come from a woman aged 30 to 39 with Graves disease.

This clonotype has at least ten counts. The CDR3 coding sequence is TGTGCCAGCAGCCCTAGGGCGGGAGGACGCTACAATGAGCAGTTCTTC. Encoded protein: CASSPRAGGRYNEQFF. The chain has TRBV7-2 and TRBJ2-1, with 8 bases aligning to TRBD2. The CDR3 length is 16 residues. The J segment lost 3 bases and the V segment lost 5 bases, leaving 9 bases of the junction unmatched. Germline assignment: CDR1 SGHTA and CDR2 FQGNSA. Based on the CDR3 plus reference TRBV7-2 and TRBJ2-1, the full variable domain is GAGVSQSPSNKVTEKGKDVELRCDPISGHTALYWYRQSLGQGLEFLIYFQGNSAPDKSGLPSDRFSAERTGGSVSTLTIQRTQQEDSAVYLCASSPRAGGRYNEQFFGPGTRLTVL.

This rearrangement joins TRBV7-9 to TRBJ2-7; perhaps TRBD1 as D (7 bases). Deletions cut 4 bases from V and 3 bases from J, with 19 bases between. The CDR3 contains 16 residues. Germline V gives CDR1 SEHNR, CDR2 FQNEAQ (reference sequence). DNA of the CDR3: TGTGCCAGCAGCTCGGCGATGCAGGGGGGAAACTACGAGCAGTACTTC. As protein: CASSSAMQGGNYEQYF.

The J gene is TRBJ2-7, the V gene TRBV11-2; 9 bases are shared with TRBD2. CDR1 SGHAT and CDR2 FQNNGV come from the germline V gene. V lost 2 bases and J lost 3; bases outside the gene matches: 8. This CDR3 is 16 amino acids long. CDR3: CASSLNPPSGNYEQYF. CDR3 DNA sequence: TGTGCCAGCAGCTTAAATCCGCCTAGCGGGAACTACGAGCAGTACTTC.

This clonotype was counted at least ten times. The CDR3 region has the DNA TGTGCCAGCCAGGGTATTGAGCAGTTCTTC. It is translated as CASQGIEQFF. The rearrangement links TRBV7-8 to TRBJ2-1; tentatively, D is TRBD1 (5 bases). The V end lost 8 bases, the J end lost 9 bases, and 8 bases lay between the germline ends. Germline CDR1 is SGHVS and CDR2 is FQNEAQ. There are 10 residues in the CDR3.

This clonotype occurred many times. The rearrangement links TRBV7-9 to TRBJ2-1; D is ambiguous. Trimming took 5 bases from V and 6 from J, leaving 14 bases between them. Germline V gene lookup returns CDR1 SEHNR and CDR2 FQNEAQ (reference sequence). CDR3 size: 14 residues. Written as DNA, the CDR3 is TGTGCCAGCAGCGGGCCTACTGTCCTCAATGAGCAGTTCTTC. Translated: CASSGPTVLNEQFF.

This clonotype has more than one count but fewer than ten. One end of the junction varies from germline; a read error may be responsible. The J gene is TRBJ2-5, the V gene TRBV7-7; D possibly corresponds to TRBD1 (5 bases). Germline CDR1 reads SSHAT; CDR2 reads FNYEAQ (reference sequence). The CDR3 sequence is 14 residues long. CDR3 sequence reads: CASSQGHSKETQYF. In DNA form, the CDR3 reads TGTGCTAGCAGCCAAGGACACTCGAAAGAGACCCAGTACTTC.

This clonotype was counted ten times or more. The chain couples TRBV6-5 to TRBJ2-1; 7 nucleotides line up with TRBD2. V was clipped by 2 bases and J by 5 bases; unmatched bases: 3. The germline CDR1 and CDR2 sequences are MNHEY and SVGAGI. This CDR3 has 14 amino acids. CDR3 bases: TGTGCCAGCAGTTACCAGCGGGGCGACAATGAGCAGTTCTTC. Translation: CASSYQRGDNEQFF.

This clonotype was recorded a few times. The V gene is TRBV20-1, the J gene TRBJ1-1; D may be TRBD1 (5 bases). Trimming took off 3 bases at V and 0 bases at J, with 8 bases between the two ends. The CDR3 has 13 residues. Germline CDR1 is DFQATT and CDR2 is SNEGSKA (reference sequence). CDR3 sequence (DNA): TGCAGTGCTAGGCACAGGCTGAACACTGAAGCTTTCTTT. Its protein product is CSARHRLNTEAFF.

The J gene is TRBJ1-1, the V gene TRBV27, with D perhaps TRBD1 (5 bases). The CDR3 is made up of 18 amino acids. The V gene lost 6 bases and the J gene lost 4 bases, with 27 bases spanning the gap. The germline CDR1 and CDR2 sequences are MNHEY and SMNVEV (reference sequence). CDR3 coding DNA: TGTGCCAGCAGCCGCACATCGGGTAGCGGGGGGTTGACCACTGAAGCTTTCTTT. This gives the protein CASSRTSGSGGLTTEAFF.

The genes are TRBV5-5 and TRBJ2-5; D may be TRBD1 (6 bases). V lost 4 bases and J 2 bases, leaving 15 bases between the germline ends. The CDR3 has 15 amino acids. Looked up from germline, CDR1 is SGHKS and CDR2 is YYEKEE (reference sequence). The CDR3 region is CASSPGHRTQETQYF. In DNA, the CDR3 is TGTGCCAGCAGCCCGGGACATCGGACACAAGAGACCCAGTACTTC.

This clonotype was detected ten times or more. V and J are TRBV7-2 and TRBJ2-5, with TRBD2 identical over 9 bases. Germline CDR1 reads SGHTA; CDR2 reads FQGNSA. The CDR3 runs to 15 residues. Germline trimming cut 5 bases from V and 4 bases from J; bases unmatched to any gene: 8. CDR3 sequence: CASSTGLALGETQYF. CDR3 DNA sequence: TGTGCCAGCAGCACGGGACTAGCTTTGGGAGAGACCCAGTACTTC.

This chain links TRBV7-2 with TRBJ2-2; maybe TRBD1 (5 bases). Germline CDR1 SGHTA, CDR2 FQGNSA. CDR3 length equals 15 residues. Trimming took off 5 bases at V and 5 bases at J, with 15 bases between the two ends. CDR3 DNA: TGTGCCAGCAGCCCAGGGCTACGGCGGACCGGGGAGCTGTTTTTT. This sequence encodes CASSPGLRRTGELFF.

This clonotype was seen many times. V and J are TRBV7-2 and TRBJ1-3; the D gene is possibly TRBD1 (6 bases). V lost 2 bases and J lost 4, with 9 bases in between. This CDR3 contains 14 residues. CDR1 and CDR2 (germline): SGHTA, FQGNSA. The CDR3 coding sequence is TGTGCCAGCAGCTTACTGGGGACAGGAAACACCATATATTTT. Translating it yields CASSLLGTGNTIYF.

With regard to this clonotype: A much larger clone differs by one base, so this may be a read error. The CDR3 protein is CASSEGTGDTEAFF. The CDR3 bases are TGTGCCAGCAGTGAAGGGACAGGGGACACTGAAGCTTTCTTT. V is TRBV25-1 and J is TRBJ1-1; 10 bases are a match to TRBD1. V shed 2 bases, J shed 3 bases, and the junction held 0 bases outside the gene matches. This CDR3 has 14 amino acids. Germline lookup yields CDR1 MGHDK and CDR2 SYGVNS.

This clonotype was seen many times. The V gene is TRBV6-5, the J gene TRBJ2-5; TRBD2 aligns across 7 bases. V lost 3 bases and J lost 7; bases outside the gene matches: 8. The CDR3 extends over 14 amino acids. Looked up from germline, CDR1 is MNHEY and CDR2 is SVGAGI. CDR3 bases: TGTGCCAGCAGTTATCGAGCGGGAAGGGTGACCCAGTACTTC. Translated: CASSYRAGRVTQYF.

This chain links TRBV30 with TRBJ1-1; no definite D call. V lost 0 bases, J lost 10 bases, and 9 bases lay in between. The CDR3 has 11 residues. Germline V gene lookup returns CDR1 GTSNPN and CDR2 SVGIG (reference sequence). The CDR3 coding sequence is TGTGCCTGGAGTGTAAACGAGCGAGCTTTCTTT. It is translated as CAWSVNERAFF.

In its sample, this clonotype was seen many times. The V call is TRBV28, the J call TRBJ2-5; no clear D gene. This CDR3 comprises 17 residues. The V gene's germline CDR1 is MDHEN and CDR2 SYDVKM. Deletions cut 3 bases from V and 2 bases from J, with 19 bases between. The CDR3 protein is CASSFLRYRRPQETQYF. In DNA, the CDR3 is TGTGCCAGCAGTTTTCTTCGCTATAGACGCCCACAAGAGACCCAGTACTTC. Using reference TRBV28 and TRBJ2-5 for the parts outside the CDR3, the full variable domain is DVKVTQSSRYLVKRTGEKVFLECVQDMDHENMFWYRQDPGLGLRLIYFSYDVKMKEKGDIPEGYSVSREKKERFSLILESASTNQTSMYLCASSFLRYRRPQETQYFGPGTRLLVL.

This clonotype was observed many times. The gene calls are TRBV11-2 and TRBJ2-7; 8 bases match TRBD2. V dropped 2 bases and J dropped 2; count of bases not matched to a gene: 2. The CDR3 runs to 14 residues. Germline V lookup: CDR1 SGHAT, CDR2 FQNNGV. The CDR3 sequence is CASSLPSGPYEQYF. In nucleotides, the CDR3 is TGTGCCAGCAGCTTACCTAGCGGGCCCTACGAGCAGTACTTC.

The table lists this clonotype with a few counts. The chain uses TRBV30 and TRBJ2-1; possibly TRBD1 or TRBD2 for D (6 bases each). The CDR3 covers 11 residues. Trimming pared 4 bases from V and 6 bases from J, leaving 7 bases between. Germline CDR1 reads GTSNPN; CDR2 reads SVGIG (reference sequence). This CDR3 reads CAWKGGNEQFF. The CDR3 DNA reads TGTGCCTGGAAGGGGGGCAATGAGCAGTTCTTC.

This clonotype has a handful of counts. The chain is built from TRBV18 and TRBJ1-5; no clear D gene. This CDR3 comprises 14 residues. V dropped 3 bases and J dropped 7 bases, with 13 bases sitting between them. CDR1 and CDR2 (germline): KGHSH, LQKENI. The DNA for the CDR3 is TGTGCCAGCTCACCGTCCCTTTTGGGCCAGCCCCAGCATTTT. The encoded protein is CASSPSLLGQPQHF.

This chain connects TRBV6-1 to TRBJ2-7, with 13 nucleotides matching TRBD2. Losses at the gene ends were 3 bases for V and 4 bases for J; bases not matched to a gene: 3. Germline V gives CDR1 MNHNS, CDR2 SASEGT. This CDR3 has 15 amino acids. As DNA, the CDR3 is TGTGCCAGCAGTGACGGACTAGCGGGAGTGTACGAGCAGTACTTC. Its translation is CASSDGLAGVYEQYF.

This clonotype came up many times. The DNA for the CDR3 is TGTGCCAGCAGCTTTCACTACCAAGAGACCCAGTACTTC. It encodes CASSFHYQETQYF. The rearrangement uses TRBV11-1 and TRBJ2-5; D ambiguous. This CDR3 spans 13 amino acids. The germline CDR1 and CDR2 sequences are SGHAT and FQDESV (reference sequence). V lost 3 bases and J lost 0, with 5 bases in between.

Concerning this clonotype: This may be a read error, as it is one base from a much larger clone. The chain combines TRBV5-6 with TRBJ1-1; possible D gene TRBD1, 6 bases. The germline V gene has CDR1 SGHDT and CDR2 YYEEEE. The CDR3 runs to 15 residues. Here the CDR3 reads CASSQQQGQGTVAFF. The CDR3 DNA reads as TGTGCCAGCAGTCAACAGCAGGGGCAGGGCACTGTAGCTTTCTTT.